A selection of T cell receptor beta chains follows, all from one sample in a study of T-cell memory formation after mild COVID-19. TCRdb reanalysed the 5' RACE reads using MiXCR and keeps one entry per CDR3 protein. Here the sample spans 400,000 or so distinct CDR3 sequences, around 19% being singletons. The specimen sequenced was PBMCs or a T cell subset sorted from them (not recorded which). The receptor set was obtained from an adult woman who had mild COVID-19 (a few samples of this study predate the infection). Cell type and time point are not known. Both conserved end residues are part of each CDR3. The D gene is left open where the match is weak. Clone size is not always given. Where it is, it says once, few, many or a class for expanded clones.

clone_size	cdr3_length	v_call	d_call	j_call	cdr3_aa	cdr3_nt
few	15	TRBV7-9	.	TRBJ2-7	CASSWSGLSSYEQYF	TGTGCCAGCAGCTGGAGTGGGTTAAGCTCCTACGAGCAGTACTTC
.	16	TRBV4-3	TRBD1	TRBJ1-1	CASSPGTGKVNTEAFF	TGCGCCAGCAGCCCAGGGACAGGGAAAGTGAACACTGAAGCTTTCTTT
few	14	TRBV11-3	.	TRBJ1-3	CASRLGTSGNTIYF	TGTGCCAGCAGACTAGGGACTTCAGGAAACACCATATATTTT
.	13	TRBV7-3	.	TRBJ1-1	CASSPSVDTEAFF	TGTGCCAGCAGCCCGTCAGTGGACACTGAAGCTTTCTTT
few	12	TRBV25-1	.	TRBJ2-7	CASSVGSYEQYF	TGTGCCAGCAGTGTGGGCAGCTACGAGCAGTACTTC
.	15	TRBV20-1	TRBD2	TRBJ2-1	CSASQVGGPGNEQFF	TGCAGTGCTAGCCAAGTGGGAGGGCCGGGGAATGAGCAGTTCTTC
few	17	TRBV9	TRBD2	TRBJ2-1	CASSVSSGVSSYNEQFF	TGTGCCAGCAGCGTATCTAGCGGGGTTAGCTCCTACAATGAGCAGTTCTTC
many	21	TRBV4-1	.	TRBJ1-6	CASSAQRWWGPLGQQNSPLHF	TGCGCCAGCAGCGCTCAAAGATGGTGGGGTCCATTAGGACAGCAGAATTCACCCCTCCACTTT
many	18	TRBV7-2	TRBD1	TRBJ1-1	CASSLNPRDRGENTEAFF	TGTGCCAGCAGCTTAAACCCCAGGGACAGGGGCGAGAACACTGAAGCTTTCTTT
few	14	TRBV29-1	.	TRBJ2-7	CSTLAVSNPYEQYF	TGCAGCACCCTGGCAGTCAGCAACCCCTACGAGCAGTACTTC
many	14	TRBV5-5	.	TRBJ2-7	CASSLQAGSYEQYF	TGTGCCAGCAGCTTGCAAGCAGGGTCCTACGAGCAGTACTTC
.	13	TRBV2	.	TRBJ2-1	CASSEEKGGEQFF	TGTGCCAGCAGTGAAGAGAAGGGAGGTGAGCAGTTCTTC
few	14	TRBV12-3/TRBV12-4	.	TRBJ2-5	CASAGWQTQETQYF	TGTGCCAGCGCAGGGTGGCAGACCCAAGAGACCCAGTACTTC
.	17	TRBV28	.	TRBJ2-7	CASSLRHIGTESYEQYF	TGTGCCAGCAGTTTACGGCACATAGGGACGGAATCCTACGAGCAGTACTTC
few	15	TRBV7-9	TRBD1	TRBJ2-5	CASSSTSGTGTTQYF	TGTGCCAGCAGCTCAACCTCCGGGACAGGGACCACCCAGTACTTC
.	16	TRBV7-8	TRBD1	TRBJ2-7	CASSHGEGGRWYEQYF	TGTGCCAGCAGCCACGGGGAAGGGGGCCGGTGGTACGAGCAGTACTTC
.	21	TRBV7-9	TRBD1	TRBJ2-3	CASSTHRTGTGISPYTHTQYF	TGTGCCAGCAGCACCCACCGAACCGGGACAGGGATCTCCCCTTACACACATACGCAGTATTTT
.	14	TRBV5-4	.	TRBJ1-1	CASSLDRGDTEAFF	TGTGCCAGCAGCTTGGATCGTGGGGACACTGAAGCTTTCTTT
few	16	TRBV12-3/TRBV12-4	TRBD1	TRBJ1-3	CASSRGQGGGGNTIYF	TGTGCCAGCAGTCGTGGACAGGGTGGCGGTGGAAACACCATATATTTT
.	13	TRBV5-4	.	TRBJ2-7	CASSFSSSDEQYF	TGTGCCAGCAGCTTCTCGAGTTCCGACGAGCAGTACTTC
once	13	TRBV5-6	.	TRBJ1-4	CASSGTIGEKLFF	TGTGCCAGCAGCGGGACAATCGGTGAAAAACTGTTTTTT
few	14	TRBV7-6	.	TRBJ2-3	CASSSYGPTDTQYF	TGTGCCAGCAGCTCCTACGGACCCACAGATACGCAGTATTTT
few	14	TRBV7-3	.	TRBJ1-1	CASSLRGRGTEAFF	TGTGCCAGCAGCTTAAGGGGTCGCGGCACTGAAGCTTTCTTT
.	13	TRBV20-1	TRBD1	TRBJ1-4	CSATGGGGEKLFF	TGCAGTGCTACAGGGGGCGGGGGTGAAAAACTGTTTTTT
.	17	TRBV7-2	.	TRBJ2-6	CASSPGEGRSGANVLTF	TGTGCCAGCAGCCCCGGAGAAGGTCGGTCTGGGGCCAACGTCCTGACTTTC
few	13	TRBV20-1	TRBD1	TRBJ2-7	CSARRQGIHEQYF	TGCAGTGCTAGACGACAGGGGATCCACGAGCAGTACTTC
few	15	TRBV2	TRBD2	TRBJ2-5	CASTPAGGGWETQYF	TGTGCCAGCACCCCGGCGGGAGGTGGTTGGGAGACCCAGTACTTC
.	15	TRBV29-1	TRBD2	TRBJ2-1	CSVTSGSYSYNEQFF	TGCAGCGTGACTAGCGGGAGTTACTCCTACAATGAGCAGTTCTTC
few	12	TRBV12-3/TRBV12-4	.	TRBJ2-3	CASMGRGGTQYF	TGTGCCAGCATGGGAAGAGGAGGTACGCAGTATTTT
many	14	TRBV20-1	.	TRBJ2-3	CSARGRGRTDTQYF	TGCAGTGCTCGGGGGAGGGGGAGGACAGATACGCAGTATTTT
.	15	TRBV9	.	TRBJ1-2	CASSVDGIPSAGYTF	TGTGCCAGCAGCGTAGATGGGATACCAAGTGCTGGCTACACCTTC
few	15	TRBV28	TRBD1	TRBJ2-7	CASSLAGQGGYEQYF	TGTGCCAGCAGTTTAGCGGGACAGGGTGGCTACGAGCAGTACTTC
.	15	TRBV6-5	.	TRBJ2-3	CASSSQGGATDTQYF	TGTGCCAGCAGTTCGCAAGGAGGGGCCACAGATACGCAGTATTTT
.	13	TRBV24-1	.	TRBJ2-7	CATSDPQGYEQYF	TGTGCCACCAGTGACCCACAAGGCTACGAGCAGTACTTC
many	14	TRBV7-2	TRBD2	TRBJ2-2	CASREGGNTGELFF	TGTGCCAGCCGGGAGGGCGGTAACACCGGGGAGCTGTTTTTT
.	17	TRBV5-1	.	TRBJ2-3	CASSPDLGLGGGDTQYF	TGCGCCAGCAGCCCAGACCTCGGACTAGGGGGGGGAGATACGCAGTATTTT
many	15	TRBV7-3	TRBD2	TRBJ2-3	CASSLTAGGQYTQYF	TGTGCCAGCAGCTTAACGGCGGGGGGGCAATATACGCAGTATTTT
few	14	TRBV3-1	.	TRBJ1-1	CASSQQGTNTEAFF	TGTGCCAGCAGCCAGCAGGGAACGAACACTGAAGCTTTCTTT
.	14	TRBV19	.	TRBJ1-5	CASSIGGSYQPQHF	TGTGCCAGTAGTATAGGAGGTAGCTATCAGCCCCAGCATTTT
.	13	TRBV29-1	.	TRBJ2-5	CSVDRVGLETQYF	TGCAGCGTTGACAGGGTTGGGTTAGAGACCCAGTACTTC
.	15	TRBV5-1	.	TRBJ1-2	CASSPLPGTNYGYTF	TGCGCCAGCAGCCCATTGCCGGGTACTAACTATGGCTACACCTTC
many	13	TRBV12-3/TRBV12-4	.	TRBJ1-4	CASSSQGAEKLFF	TGTGCCAGCAGTAGTCAGGGTGCGGAAAAACTGTTTTTT
few	14	TRBV11-2	.	TRBJ1-1	CASSSPGGNTEAFF	TGTGCCAGCAGCTCTCCTGGGGGGAACACTGAAGCTTTCTTT